This T cell receptor beta chain derives from a study of CD8+ T cells in alopecia areata. General study results and limits: Scalp sequencing captures resident alphabeta T cells of normal skin too.

As the sequencing template, cDNA was produced by extracting RNA and reverse transcribing it. Assay: immunoSEQ multiplex PCR; the TCRdb copy retains only in-frame clones and omits some. The data hold about 190,000 clones, with roughly three fifths observed a single time. Treatment given: oral pan-JAK inhibitor, 5-10 mg twice daily. In regard to this clone: The antigen remains undetermined.

The sequences come from CD4+ T cells sorted from blood, collected around week 50, from a patient treated with tofacitinib. This receptor was taken from a human donor with alopecia areata.

The chain's CDR3 is CASSLEQGDYNEQFF. The CDR3 nucleotides read TGCGCCAGCAGCTTGGAGCAGGGGGACTACAATGAGCAGTTCTTC. The chain joins TRBV5-1 to TRBJ2-1; 7 bases fit TRBD1. The CDR3 is 15 residues long. The germline V gene encodes CDR1 SGHRS and CDR2 YFSETQ. V trimming: 0 bases; J trimming: 3 bases; junction bases outside the gene matches: 3.